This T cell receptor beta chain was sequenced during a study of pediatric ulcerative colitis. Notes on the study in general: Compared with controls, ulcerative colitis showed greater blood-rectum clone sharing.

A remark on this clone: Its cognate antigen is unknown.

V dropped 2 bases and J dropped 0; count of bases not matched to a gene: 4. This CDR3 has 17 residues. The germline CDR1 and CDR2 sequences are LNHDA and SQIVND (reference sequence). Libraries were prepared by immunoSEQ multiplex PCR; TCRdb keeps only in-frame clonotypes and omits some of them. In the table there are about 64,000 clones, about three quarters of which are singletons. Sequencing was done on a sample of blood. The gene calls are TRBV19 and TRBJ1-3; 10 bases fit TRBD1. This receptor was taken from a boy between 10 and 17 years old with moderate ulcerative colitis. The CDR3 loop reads CASSILTGGLSGNTIYF. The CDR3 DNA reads TGTGCCAGTAGTATACTGACAGGGGGCCTCTCTGGAAACACCATATATTTT.